A single sample is the source of the 6 T cell receptor beta chains below, sequenced in a study of cytomegalovirus exposure and HLA in healthy donors. Both 60 Vbeta primers and 13 Jbeta primers went into the PCR. Profiling relied on immunoSEQ multiplex PCR, and the TCRdb table lists in-frame clones only, not all of them. Of fewer than 180,000 clones in the sample, 55% to 80% were seen once. The material sequenced was PBMCs. These receptors were taken from an older woman in good health and CMV-seropositive.

This clone came up a few times. The chain carries TRBV15 and TRBJ2-5, with TRBD1 as a possible D gene (6 bases). Between the trimmed V and J ends, which lost 3 bases and 2 bases, there was a span of 10 bases. Germline lookup yields CDR1 LNHNV and CDR2 YYDKDF (reference sequence). There are 14 residues in the CDR3. The CDR3, as DNA: TGTGCCACCAGCAGTTTCGGACAGCAAGAGACCCAGTACTTC. Its protein product is CATSSFGQQETQYF.

The chain joins TRBV29-1 to TRBJ2-7; 7 bases line up with TRBD2. The CDR3 contains 14 residues. With V trimmed by 7 bases and J by 3 bases, 12 bases remained unmatched. CDR1 SQVTM and CDR2 ANQGSEA come from the germline V gene. CDR3 sequence reads: CSAVSWTSDYEQYF. The CDR3 bases are TGCAGCGCGGTTTCTTGGACTAGTGACTACGAGCAGTACTTC.

Here the CDR3 DNA reads TGTGCCAGCAGTTCCCAAGGACTTTCGACAGGGCGAAGCACAGATACGCAGTATTTT. This translates into CASSSQGLSTGRSTDTQYF. The chain has TRBV28 and TRBJ2-3, with TRBD1 matching over 7 bases. The CDR3 loop spans 19 amino acids. After removal of 4 bases from V and 0 bases from J, the junction contained 16 bases not matched to a gene. CDR1 MDHEN and CDR2 SYDVKM come from the germline V gene.

The rearrangement links TRBV28 to TRBJ2-5, with unresolved D. TRBJ2-7 explains the end of the DNA better; the J call may be wrong. Germline V gives CDR1 MDHEN, CDR2 SYDVKM. This CDR3 has 13 amino acids. The CDR3 loop is CASSYPTEYEQYF. The CDR3 bases are TGTGCCAGCAGCTACCCGACTGAATACGAGCAGTACTTC.

A few counts support this clone. The V call is TRBV19, the J call TRBJ1-1; perhaps TRBD1 as D (6 bases). The V gene lost 5 bases and the J gene lost 3 bases, with 13 bases spanning the gap. The germline V gene encodes CDR1 LNHDA and CDR2 SQIVND (reference sequence). The length of the CDR3 is 14 residues. The CDR3 coding sequence is TGTGCCAGTAGTGCACAGGGATGGGACACTGAAGCTTTCTTT. Amino acid sequence: CASSAQGWDTEAFF.

The V call is TRBV27, the J call TRBJ2-2; 11 nucleotides agree with TRBD2. The CDR3 covers 16 residues. CDR1 is MNHEY and CDR2 is SMNVEV in the germline V gene (reference sequence). After removal of 0 bases from V and 6 bases from J, the junction contained 3 bases not matched to a gene. CDR3 amino acids: CASSLSLAGGAGELFF. DNA for the CDR3: TGTGCCAGCAGTTTATCCCTAGCGGGAGGTGCCGGGGAGCTGTTTTTT.